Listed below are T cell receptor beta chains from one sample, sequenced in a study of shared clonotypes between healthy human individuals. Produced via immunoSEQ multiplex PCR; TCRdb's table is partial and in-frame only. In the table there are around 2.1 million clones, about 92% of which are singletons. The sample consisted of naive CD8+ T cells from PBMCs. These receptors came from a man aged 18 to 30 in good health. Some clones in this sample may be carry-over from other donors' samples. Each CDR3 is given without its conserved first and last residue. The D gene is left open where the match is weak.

SVWGQNYGYT	10	TRBV29-1	TRBJ1-2	TRBD1
ATGGAGPQTFTDTQY	15	TRBV19	TRBJ2-3	.
ASRLGVNTEAF	11	TRBV28	TRBJ1-1	.
ASSLEVGRAGNEQF	14	TRBV7-9	TRBJ2-1	TRBD2
ASRTGGNQPQH	11	TRBV27	TRBJ1-5	TRBD1
ATSRDSRLPPNNEQF	15	TRBV15	TRBJ2-1	.
ASSPALYEQY	10	TRBV7-9	TRBJ2-7	.
ASSLSGYEQY	10	TRBV7-2	TRBJ2-7	.
ASSEGGNTGNTIY	13	TRBV2	TRBJ1-3	.
ASSPEGKSNQPQH	13	TRBV9	TRBJ1-5	.
ASSPQPGTGYEQY	13	TRBV27	TRBJ2-7	TRBD1
ASSPPGMLGTGELF	14	TRBV7-7	TRBJ2-2	.